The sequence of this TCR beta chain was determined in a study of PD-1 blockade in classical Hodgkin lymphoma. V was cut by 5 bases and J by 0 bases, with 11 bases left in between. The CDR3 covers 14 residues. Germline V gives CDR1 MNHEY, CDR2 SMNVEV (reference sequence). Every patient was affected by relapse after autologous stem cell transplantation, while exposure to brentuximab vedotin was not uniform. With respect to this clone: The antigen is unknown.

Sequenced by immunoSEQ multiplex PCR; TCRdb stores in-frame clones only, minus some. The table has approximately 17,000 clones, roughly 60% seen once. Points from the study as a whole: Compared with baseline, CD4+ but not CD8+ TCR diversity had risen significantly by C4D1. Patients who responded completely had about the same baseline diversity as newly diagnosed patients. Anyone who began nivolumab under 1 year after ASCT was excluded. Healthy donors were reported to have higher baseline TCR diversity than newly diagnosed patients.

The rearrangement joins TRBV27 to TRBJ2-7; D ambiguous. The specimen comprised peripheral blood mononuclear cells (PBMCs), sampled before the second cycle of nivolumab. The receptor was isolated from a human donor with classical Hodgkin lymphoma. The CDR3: CASSQTRSSYEQYF. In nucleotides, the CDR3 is TGTGCCAGCAGTCAGACAAGAAGCTCCTACGAGCAGTACTTC.